The clone carrying this T cell receptor (beta chain) was recorded only once. What it binds is not known. Assay used: immunoSEQ multiplex PCR; TCRdb lists only in-frame clones, some missing. This table holds some 14,000 clones, 75% to 90% found once. The sample belongs to a study of pediatric ulcerative colitis. General study points: No controls had the two rectal clonotypes shared by ulcerative colitis patients. Acute severe colitis showed lower rectal diversity from clonal expansions. Blood samples from a couple of patients yielded substantially fewer templates and were excluded from blood-rectal overlap analysis.

The diagnostic colonoscopy in ulcerative colitis patients preceded any immunosuppressive treatment. The CDR3 totals 13 residues. Germline CDR1 reads MNHNS; CDR2 reads SASEGT. V gave up 3 bases and J gave up 8 bases; unmatched junction bases: 4. The sample consisted of blood. The TCR comes from a boy between 5 and 17 years old with moderate ulcerative colitis. This chain uses TRBV6-1 with TRBJ1-2, with TRBD1 identical over 9 bases. The CDR3: CASSEGTGNGYTF. DNA of the CDR3: TGTGCCAGCAGTGAGGGGACAGGGAACGGCTACACCTTC.